This T cell receptor beta chain is drawn from a study of T cells in Graves' hyperthyroidism and ophthalmopathy. Germline V gene lookup returns CDR1 ENHRY and CDR2 SYGVKD. The CDR3 totals 14 residues. With V trimmed by 3 bases and J by 6 bases, 8 bases remained unmatched. Clinical symptoms, serum thyroxine and TRAb, thyroid ultrasound and orbital computed tomography together formed the diagnostic basis. Comment on this clonotype: Its target is unknown.

TCR beta CDR3 regions were amplified from RNA. Initially, a first-round RT-PCR of the TCR CDR3 employed the HTBI primer set. TCRdb reprocessed the multiplex PCR reads with MiXCR, giving one entry per CDR3 protein. The sample consists of a few hundred thousand distinct CDR3 sequences, 40% to 55% of them appearing once. Study results and caveats: It was a median about 6.5 months before onset that the model predicted ophthalmopathy. Most clonotypes expanded in the thyroid (above 0.001) were also present in blood. In the analysis, a 13 V-J model separated ophthalmopathy from stable hyperthyroidism.

V usage is TRBV10-3 and J usage is TRBJ2-7, with 7 nucleotides matching TRBD2. The TCR was taken from an adult woman with Graves' disease, either hyperthyroidism or ophthalmopathy (not recorded which). The sequenced sample consisted of peripheral blood or thyroid tissue (not recorded which). The CDR3 region has the DNA TGTGCCATCAGTGATTTGGGGGGGAACTCCGAGCAGTACTTC. This codes for CAISDLGGNSEQYF.